This TCR beta chain comes out of a study of blood T cells in healthy people across ages. Study-wide results and caveats: Changes in expanded clonotypes were possibly confounded, as the CMV status of donors was unknown. The study found more naive CD4+ cells and higher diversity in long-lived than aged donors.

Germline V gene data show CDR1 as DFQATT and CDR2 as SNEGSKA (reference sequence). This CDR3 spans 14 amino acids. Trimming took off 6 bases at V and 4 bases at J, with 15 bases between the two ends. For this clonotype: Its antigen is currently unknown.

Through a sample-barcoded 5' primer and a J-beta primer mix, a second PCR was run for 7 to 11 cycles. A tag from a template-switch adaptor with 12 random nucleotides marked each cDNA molecule. TCRdb ran MiXCR on the 5' RACE reads and lists one entry per CDR3 protein. Of hundreds of thousands of distinct CDR3 sequences listed, about 30% are singletons. Every donor provided approximately 9.2 milliliters of peripheral blood. Material for sequencing was blood. This chain uses TRBV20-1 with TRBJ2-2; D may be TRBD1 (6 bases). The receptor's source is a woman of 80 years or more in good health. The DNA for the CDR3 is TGCAGTGCCCCAGCGGCCAGGGGCACCGGGGAGCTGTTTTTT. Translated: CSAPAARGTGELFF.